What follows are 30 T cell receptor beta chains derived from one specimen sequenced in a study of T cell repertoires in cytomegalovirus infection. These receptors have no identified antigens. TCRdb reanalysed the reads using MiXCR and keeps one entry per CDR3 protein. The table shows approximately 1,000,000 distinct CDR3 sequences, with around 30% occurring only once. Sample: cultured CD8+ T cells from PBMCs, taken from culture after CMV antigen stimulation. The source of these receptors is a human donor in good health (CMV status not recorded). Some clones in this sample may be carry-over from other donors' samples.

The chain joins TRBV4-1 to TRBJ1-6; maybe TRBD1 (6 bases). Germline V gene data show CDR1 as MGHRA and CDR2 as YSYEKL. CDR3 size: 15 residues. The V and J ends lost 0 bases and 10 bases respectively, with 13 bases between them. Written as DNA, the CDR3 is TGCGCCAGCAGCCAAGATGAACAGGGACGATCACCCCTCCACTTT. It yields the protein CASSQDEQGRSPLHF.

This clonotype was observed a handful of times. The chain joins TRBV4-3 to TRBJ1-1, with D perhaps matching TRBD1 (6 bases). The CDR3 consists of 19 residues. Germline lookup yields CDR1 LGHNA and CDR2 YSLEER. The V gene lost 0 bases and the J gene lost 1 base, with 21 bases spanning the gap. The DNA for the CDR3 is TGCGCCAGCAGCCAAGATCGGGGGCTTTCAGGAGCCTCGAACACTGAAGCTTTCTTT. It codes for CASSQDRGLSGASNTEAFF.

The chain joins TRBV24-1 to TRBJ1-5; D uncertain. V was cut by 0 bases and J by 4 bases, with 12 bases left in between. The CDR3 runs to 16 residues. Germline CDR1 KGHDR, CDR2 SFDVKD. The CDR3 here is CATSDLEMFRNQPQHF. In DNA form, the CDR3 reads TGTGCCACCAGTGATTTGGAGATGTTCCGGAATCAGCCCCAGCATTTT.

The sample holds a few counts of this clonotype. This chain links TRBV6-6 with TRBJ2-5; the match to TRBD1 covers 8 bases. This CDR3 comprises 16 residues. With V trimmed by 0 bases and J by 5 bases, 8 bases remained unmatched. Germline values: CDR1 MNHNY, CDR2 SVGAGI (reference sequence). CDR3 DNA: TGTGCCAGCAGTTACTCGGCCAGGGGGCTGGGGGAGACCCAGTACTTC. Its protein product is CASSYSARGLGETQYF.

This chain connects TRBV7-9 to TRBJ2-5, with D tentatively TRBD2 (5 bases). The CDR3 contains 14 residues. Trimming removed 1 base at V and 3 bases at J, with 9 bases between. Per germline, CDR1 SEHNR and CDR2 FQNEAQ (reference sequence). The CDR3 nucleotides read TGTGCCAGCAGCTTAGTCGGACTGAAAGAGACCCAGTACTTC. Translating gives CASSLVGLKETQYF.

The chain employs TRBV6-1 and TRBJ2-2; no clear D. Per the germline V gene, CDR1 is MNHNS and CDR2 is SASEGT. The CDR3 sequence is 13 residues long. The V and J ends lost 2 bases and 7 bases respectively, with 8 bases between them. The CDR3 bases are TGTGCCAGCAGTGAAAGGGCTTTCGGGGAGCTGTTTTTT. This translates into CASSERAFGELFF.

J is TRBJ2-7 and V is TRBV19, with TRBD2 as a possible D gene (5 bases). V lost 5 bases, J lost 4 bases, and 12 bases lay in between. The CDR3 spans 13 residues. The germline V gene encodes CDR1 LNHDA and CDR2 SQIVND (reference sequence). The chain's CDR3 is CASSYGPGYEQYF. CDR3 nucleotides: TGTGCCAGTAGTTACGGGCCGGGATACGAGCAGTACTTC.

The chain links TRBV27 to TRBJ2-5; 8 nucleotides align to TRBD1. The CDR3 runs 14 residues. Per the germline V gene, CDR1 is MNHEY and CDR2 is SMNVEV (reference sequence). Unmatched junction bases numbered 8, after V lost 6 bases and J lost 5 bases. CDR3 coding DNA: TGTGCCAGCAGCCGACAGGGGAGGCGGGAGACCCAGTACTTC. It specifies CASSRQGRRETQYF.

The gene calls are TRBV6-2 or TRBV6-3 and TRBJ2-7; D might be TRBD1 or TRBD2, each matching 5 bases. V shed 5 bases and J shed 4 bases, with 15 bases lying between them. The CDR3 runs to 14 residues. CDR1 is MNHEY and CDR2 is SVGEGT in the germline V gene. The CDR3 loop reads CASSTGRLLYEQYV. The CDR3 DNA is TGTGCCAGCAGTACGGGACGGCTTTTGTACGAGCAGTACGTC.

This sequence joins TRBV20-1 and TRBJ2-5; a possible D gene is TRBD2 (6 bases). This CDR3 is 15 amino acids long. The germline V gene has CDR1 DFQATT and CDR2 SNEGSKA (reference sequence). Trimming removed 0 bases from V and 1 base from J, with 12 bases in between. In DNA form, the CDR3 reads TGCAGTGCTAGAGATCCTGCGGGACCCCAAGAGACCCAGTACTTC. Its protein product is CSARDPAGPQETQYF.

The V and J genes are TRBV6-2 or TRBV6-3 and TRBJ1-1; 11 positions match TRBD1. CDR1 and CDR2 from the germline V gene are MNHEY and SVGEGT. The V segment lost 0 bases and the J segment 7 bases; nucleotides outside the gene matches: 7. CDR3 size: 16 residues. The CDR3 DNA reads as TGTGCCAGCAGTTACTCAATCCGGACAGGGGGCAGTGAAGCTTTCTTT. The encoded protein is CASSYSIRTGGSEAFF.

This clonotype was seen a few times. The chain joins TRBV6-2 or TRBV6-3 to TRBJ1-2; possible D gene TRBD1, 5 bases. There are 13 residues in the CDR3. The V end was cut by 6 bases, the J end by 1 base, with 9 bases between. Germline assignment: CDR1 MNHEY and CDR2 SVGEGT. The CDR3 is CASRIGGNYGYTF. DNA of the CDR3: TGTGCCAGCAGAATCGGGGGTAACTATGGCTACACCTTC.

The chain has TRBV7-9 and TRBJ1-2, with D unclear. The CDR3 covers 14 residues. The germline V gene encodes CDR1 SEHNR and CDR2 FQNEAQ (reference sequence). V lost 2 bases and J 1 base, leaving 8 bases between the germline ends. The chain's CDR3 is CASSLKASNYGYTF. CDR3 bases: TGTGCCAGCAGCTTAAAGGCCAGTAACTATGGCTACACCTTC.

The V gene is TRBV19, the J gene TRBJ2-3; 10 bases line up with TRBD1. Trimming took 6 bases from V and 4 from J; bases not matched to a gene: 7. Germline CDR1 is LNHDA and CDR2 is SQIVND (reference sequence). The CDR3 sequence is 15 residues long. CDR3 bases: TGTGCCAGTAGATCGGGACAGGGGATTGCAGATACGCAGTATTTT. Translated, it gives CASRSGQGIADTQYF.

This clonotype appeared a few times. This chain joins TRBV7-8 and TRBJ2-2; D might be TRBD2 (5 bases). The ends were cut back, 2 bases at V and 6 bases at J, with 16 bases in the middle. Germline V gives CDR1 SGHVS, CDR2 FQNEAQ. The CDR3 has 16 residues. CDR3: CASSLPGRYGAGELFF. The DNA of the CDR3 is TGTGCCAGCAGCTTACCCGGGCGGTACGGGGCCGGGGAGCTGTTTTTT.

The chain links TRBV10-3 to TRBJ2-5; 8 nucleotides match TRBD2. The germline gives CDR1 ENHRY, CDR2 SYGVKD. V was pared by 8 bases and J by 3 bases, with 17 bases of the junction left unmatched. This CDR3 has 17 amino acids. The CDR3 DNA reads TGTGCCATCGGCAACCCGATGGGGGGACTAGGGAAAGAGACCCAGTACTTC. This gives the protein CAIGNPMGGLGKETQYF.

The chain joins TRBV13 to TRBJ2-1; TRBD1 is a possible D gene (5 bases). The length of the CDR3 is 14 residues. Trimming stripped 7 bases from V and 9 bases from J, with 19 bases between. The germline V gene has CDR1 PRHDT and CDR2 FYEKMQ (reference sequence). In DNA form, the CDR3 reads TGTGCCAGCACTCAAAGGGGCCCACTGGGTGAGCAGTTCTTC. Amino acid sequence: CASTQRGPLGEQFF. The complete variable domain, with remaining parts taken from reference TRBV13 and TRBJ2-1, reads AAGVIQSPRHLIKEKRETATLKCYPIPRHDTVYWYQQGPGQDPQFLISFYEKMQSDKGSIPDRFSAQQFSDYHSELNMSSLELGDSALYFCASTQRGPLGEQFFGPGTRLTVL.

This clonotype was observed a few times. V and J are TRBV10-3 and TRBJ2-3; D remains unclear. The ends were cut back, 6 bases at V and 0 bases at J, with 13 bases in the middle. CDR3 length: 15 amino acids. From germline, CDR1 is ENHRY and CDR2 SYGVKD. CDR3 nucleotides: TGTGCCATCAGGGGCTCCTTTTCGAGCACAGATACGCAGTATTTT. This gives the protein CAIRGSFSSTDTQYF.

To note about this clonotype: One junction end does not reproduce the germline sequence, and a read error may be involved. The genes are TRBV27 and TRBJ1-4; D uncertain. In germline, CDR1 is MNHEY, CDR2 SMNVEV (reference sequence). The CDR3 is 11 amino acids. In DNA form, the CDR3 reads TGTGTCAGCAAAGGAGACGAAAAACTGTTTTTT. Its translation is CVSKGDEKLFF.

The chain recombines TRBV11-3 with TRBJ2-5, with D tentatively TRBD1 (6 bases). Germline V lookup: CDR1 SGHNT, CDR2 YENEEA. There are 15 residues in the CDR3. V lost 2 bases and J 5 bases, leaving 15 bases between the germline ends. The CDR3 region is CASSLRSGARETQYF. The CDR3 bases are TGTGCCAGCAGCTTAAGATCAGGGGCCAGGGAGACCCAGTACTTC.

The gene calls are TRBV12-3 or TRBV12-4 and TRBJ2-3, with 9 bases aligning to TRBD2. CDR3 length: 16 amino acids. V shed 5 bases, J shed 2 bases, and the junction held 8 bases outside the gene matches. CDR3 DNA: TGTGCCAGCAGTCCGAGCGGGGGGCGGTTCACAGATACGCAGTATTTT. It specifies CASSPSGGRFTDTQYF.

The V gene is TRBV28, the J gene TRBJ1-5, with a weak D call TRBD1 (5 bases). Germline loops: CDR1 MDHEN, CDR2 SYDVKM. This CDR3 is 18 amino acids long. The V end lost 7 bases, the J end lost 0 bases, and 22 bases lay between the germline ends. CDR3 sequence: CASNWGGVPDYSNQPQHF. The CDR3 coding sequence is TGTGCCAGCAACTGGGGAGGGGTCCCTGATTATAGCAATCAGCCCCAGCATTTT.

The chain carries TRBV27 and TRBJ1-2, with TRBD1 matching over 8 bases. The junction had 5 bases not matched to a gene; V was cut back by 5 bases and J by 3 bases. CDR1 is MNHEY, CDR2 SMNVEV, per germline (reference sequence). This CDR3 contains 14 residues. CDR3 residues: CASSLLQGDYGYTF. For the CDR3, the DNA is TGTGCCAGCAGTCTGTTACAGGGGGACTATGGCTACACCTTC.

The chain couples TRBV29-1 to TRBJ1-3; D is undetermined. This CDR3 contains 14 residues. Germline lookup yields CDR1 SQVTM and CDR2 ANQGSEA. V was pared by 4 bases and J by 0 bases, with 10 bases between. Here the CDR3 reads CSVGTENSGNTIYF. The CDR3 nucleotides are TGCAGCGTTGGCACAGAGAACTCTGGAAACACCATATATTTT.

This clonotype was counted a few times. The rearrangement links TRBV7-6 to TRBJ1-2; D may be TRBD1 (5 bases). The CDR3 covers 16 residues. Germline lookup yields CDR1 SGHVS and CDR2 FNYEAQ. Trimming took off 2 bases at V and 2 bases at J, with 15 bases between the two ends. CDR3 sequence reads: CASSLLSGTPNYGYTF. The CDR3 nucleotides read TGTGCCAGCAGCTTACTCTCAGGGACCCCCAACTATGGCTACACCTTC.

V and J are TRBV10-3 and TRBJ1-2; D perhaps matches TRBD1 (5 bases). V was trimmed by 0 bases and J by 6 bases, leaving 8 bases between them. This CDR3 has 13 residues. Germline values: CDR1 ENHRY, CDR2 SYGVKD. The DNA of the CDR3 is TGTGCCATCAGTGAGTCCCGGGGGGATGGCTACACCTTC. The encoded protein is CAISESRGDGYTF.

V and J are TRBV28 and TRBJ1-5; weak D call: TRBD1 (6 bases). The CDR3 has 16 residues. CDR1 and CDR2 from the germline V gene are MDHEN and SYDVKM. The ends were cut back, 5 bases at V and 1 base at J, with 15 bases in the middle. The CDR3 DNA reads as TGTGCCAGCAGTCCCGTGGGGGGCGGGAGCAATCAGCCCCAGCATTTT. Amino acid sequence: CASSPVGGGSNQPQHF.

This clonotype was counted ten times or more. The CDR3 spells CASSWSGAYQETQYF. As DNA, the CDR3 is TGTGCCAGCAGCTGGAGCGGGGCGTACCAAGAGACCCAGTACTTC. The rearrangement links TRBV7-9 to TRBJ2-5, with 7 bases identical to TRBD2. This CDR3 region has 15 residues. V lost 4 bases, J lost 0 bases, and 5 bases stayed unmatched. The germline V gene has CDR1 SEHNR and CDR2 FQNEAQ (reference sequence).

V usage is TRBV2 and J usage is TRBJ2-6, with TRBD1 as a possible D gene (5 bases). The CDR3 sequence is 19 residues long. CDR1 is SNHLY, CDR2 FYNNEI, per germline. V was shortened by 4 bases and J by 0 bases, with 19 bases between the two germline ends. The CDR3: CASSVGRVDSNSGANVLTF. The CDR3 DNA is TGTGCCAGCAGTGTTGGCAGGGTCGATTCGAACTCTGGGGCCAACGTCCTGACTTTC. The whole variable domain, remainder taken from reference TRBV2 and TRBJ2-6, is EPEVTQTPSHQVTQMGQEVILRCVPISNHLYFYWYRQILGQKVEFLVSFYNNEISEKSEIFDDQFSVERPDGSNFTLKIRSTKLEDSAMYFCASSVGRVDSNSGANVLTFGAGSRLTVL.

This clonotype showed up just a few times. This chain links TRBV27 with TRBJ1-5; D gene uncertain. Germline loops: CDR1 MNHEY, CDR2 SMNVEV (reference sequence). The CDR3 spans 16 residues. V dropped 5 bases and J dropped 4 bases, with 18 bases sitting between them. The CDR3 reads CASSLWGGKRNQPQHF. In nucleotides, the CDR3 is TGTGCCAGCAGTCTCTGGGGAGGGAAGAGGAATCAGCCCCAGCATTTT.